A single sample gave rise to the 10 T cell receptor beta chains below, sequenced in a study of T cell changes during pregnancy in multiple sclerosis. Sequenced by immunoSEQ multiplex PCR; TCRdb stores in-frame clones only, minus some. The sample has more than 15,000 clones; 70% to 90% are singletons. Source: CD8+ T cells from peripheral blood mononuclear cells, taken in the second trimester of pregnancy. These receptors were obtained from a female donor in good health, enrolled as a control in a pregnancy study.

This chain connects TRBV5-6 to TRBJ1-1; D may be TRBD1 (6 bases). This CDR3 is 13 amino acids long. Germline V CDR1 and CDR2: SGHDT, YYEEEE. V lost 0 bases and J lost 8, with 11 bases in between. The CDR3 coding sequence is TGTGCCAGCAGCTTGGGACAGGTCGCCGAAGCTTTCTTT. As protein: CASSLGQVAEAFF. Drawing the rest from reference TRBV5-6 and TRBJ1-1, the complete variable domain is DAGVTQSPTHLIKTRGQQVTLRCSPKSGHDTVSWYQQALGQGPQFIFQYYEEEERQRGNFPDRFSGHQFPNYSSELNVNALLLGDSALYLCASSLGQVAEAFFGQGTRLTVV.

This clone was detected once. The chain combines TRBV12-5 with TRBJ2-7; D is perhaps TRBD2 (5 bases). The CDR3 loop spans 12 amino acids. Per the germline V gene, CDR1 is LGHNT and CDR2 is FRNRAP. V was cut by 3 bases and J by 3 bases, with 6 bases left in between. In DNA, the CDR3 is TGTGCTAGTGGTTTCGGGGACTACGAGCAGTACTTC. This translates into CASGFGDYEQYF.

The chain links TRBV7-3 to TRBJ2-5; D might be TRBD2 (7 bases). The germline V gene encodes CDR1 SGHTA and CDR2 FQGTGA. Trimming took 2 bases from V and 1 from J, leaving 11 bases between them. There are 15 residues in the CDR3. The chain's CDR3 is CASSLGGGLQETQYF. The DNA of the CDR3 is TGTGCCAGCAGCTTAGGGGGGGGGCTCCAAGAGACCCAGTACTTC.

The chain carries TRBV29-1 and TRBJ2-7, with D uncertain. Germline CDR1 SQVTM, CDR2 ANQGSEA. V was cut by 0 bases and J by 4 bases, with 13 bases left in between. The CDR3 is 14 residues long. CDR3 coding DNA: TGCAGCGTTGAAGATCCATCAGGAAGGTACGAGCAGTACTTC. This codes for CSVEDPSGRYEQYF.

The chain combines TRBV4-2 with TRBJ2-5, with D perhaps TRBD2 (6 bases). Germline V gives CDR1 LGHNA, CDR2 YNFKEQ. V lost 4 bases and J 5 bases, leaving 11 bases between the germline ends. The CDR3 covers 13 residues. CDR3 in DNA: TGTGCCAGCAGCCTTGGACGGGGGGAGACCCAGTACTTC. Amino acids: CASSLGRGETQYF.

Notes on this clone: Distinct nucleotide sequences in the sample also encode this CDR3. V gene TRBV5-6 combines with J gene TRBJ2-7; possibly TRBD2 for D (6 bases). Trimming removed 4 bases at V and 12 bases at J, with 17 bases between. Germline CDR1 SGHDT, CDR2 YYEEEE. The CDR3 has 12 residues. The CDR3 nucleotides are TGTGCCAGCAGCCTAGCCCCGGGGGAGGCGTACTTC. Its protein is CASSLAPGEAYF.

The CDR3 region has the DNA TGTGCCAGCAGCGTAGAGGGGCAGGGGTTCGGCACAGATACGCAGTATTTT. Translated, it gives CASSVEGQGFGTDTQYF. The V and J genes are TRBV9 and TRBJ2-3; a weak D match, TRBD1 (6 bases). CDR1 is SGDLS and CDR2 is YYNGEE in the germline V gene. This CDR3 has 17 residues. V lost 0 bases to trimming and J lost 1 base, with 15 bases between them.

The chain joins TRBV7-6 to TRBJ2-7, with D possibly TRBD1 on 6 matching bases. CDR1 and CDR2 (germline): SGHVS, FNYEAQ. The V and J ends lost 3 bases and 3 bases respectively, with 21 bases between them. The CDR3 spans 17 residues. CDR3 coding DNA: TGTGCCAGCAGCTTGGGGGCTCCAGAGGTAACCTACTACGAGCAGTACTTC. This sequence encodes CASSLGAPEVTYYEQYF. The full variable domain, rest sourced from reference TRBV7-6 and TRBJ2-7, is GAGVSQSPRYKVTKRGQDVALRCDPISGHVSLYWYRQALGQGPEFLTYFNYEAQQDKSGLPNDRFSAERPEGSISTLTIQRTEQRDSAMYRCASSLGAPEVTYYEQYFGPGTRLTVT.

The DNA for the CDR3 is TGTGCCAGCAGTGACGGTGGCCGACAGTCCAGGGAAGCTTTCTTT. It codes for CASSDGGRQSREAFF. The chain joins TRBV6-4 to TRBJ1-1, with D possibly matching TRBD1 (5 bases). Germline lookup yields CDR1 MRHNA and CDR2 SNTAGT. The CDR3 runs 15 residues. Trimming cost V 2 bases and J 8 bases, with 18 bases left between them.

This clone came up a few times. This chain uses TRBV7-8 with TRBJ2-1; 10 nucleotides line up with TRBD2. V gave up 0 bases and J gave up 8 bases; unmatched junction bases: 4. The CDR3 runs 15 residues. Per the germline V gene, CDR1 is SGHVS and CDR2 is FQNEAQ. The CDR3 spells CASSLAGLAGDEQFF. In DNA, the CDR3 is TGTGCCAGCAGCTTAGCGGGGCTAGCGGGAGATGAGCAGTTCTTC.